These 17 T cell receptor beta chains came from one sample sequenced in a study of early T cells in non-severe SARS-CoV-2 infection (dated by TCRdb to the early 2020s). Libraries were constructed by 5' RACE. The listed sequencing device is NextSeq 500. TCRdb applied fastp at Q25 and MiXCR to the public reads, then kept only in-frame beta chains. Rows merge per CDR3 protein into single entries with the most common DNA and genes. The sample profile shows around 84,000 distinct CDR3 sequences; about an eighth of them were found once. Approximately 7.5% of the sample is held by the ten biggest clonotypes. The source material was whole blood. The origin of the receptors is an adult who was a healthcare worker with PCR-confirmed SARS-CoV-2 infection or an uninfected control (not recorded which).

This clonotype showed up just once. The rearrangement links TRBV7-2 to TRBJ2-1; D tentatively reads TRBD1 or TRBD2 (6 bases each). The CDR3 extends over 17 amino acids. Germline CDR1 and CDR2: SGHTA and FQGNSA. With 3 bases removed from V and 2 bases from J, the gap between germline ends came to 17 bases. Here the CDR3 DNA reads TGTGCCAGCAGCTTGGAGGGGGGCAGGGCTGCCTACAATGAGCAGTTCTTC. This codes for CASSLEGGRAAYNEQFF. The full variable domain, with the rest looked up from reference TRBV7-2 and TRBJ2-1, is GAGVSQSPSNKVTEKGKDVELRCDPISGHTALYWYRQSLGQGLEFLIYFQGNSAPDKSGLPSDRFSAERTGGSVSTLTIQRTQQEDSAVYLCASSLEGGRAAYNEQFFGPGTRLTVL.

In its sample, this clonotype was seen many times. The CDR3 here is CASSESGTGPYEQYF. CDR3 nucleotide sequence: TGCGCCAGCAGTGAATCCGGGACAGGACCCTACGAGCAGTACTTC. The chain recombines TRBV10-1 with TRBJ2-7; 8 bases fit TRBD1. The CDR3 consists of 15 residues. V was clipped by 3 bases and J by 2 bases; unmatched bases: 6. Germline V CDR1 and CDR2: WNHNN, SYGVQD (reference sequence).

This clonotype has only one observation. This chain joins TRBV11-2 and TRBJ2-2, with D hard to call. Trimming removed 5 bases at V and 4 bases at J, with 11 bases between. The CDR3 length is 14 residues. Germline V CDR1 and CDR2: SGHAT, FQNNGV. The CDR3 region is CASSLRGVTGELFF. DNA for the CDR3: TGTGCCAGCAGCCTACGAGGAGTCACCGGGGAGCTGTTTTTT.

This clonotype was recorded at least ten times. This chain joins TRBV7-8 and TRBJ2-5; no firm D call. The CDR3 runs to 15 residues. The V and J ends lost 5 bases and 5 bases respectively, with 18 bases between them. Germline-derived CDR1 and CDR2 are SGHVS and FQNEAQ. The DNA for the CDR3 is TGTGCCAGCAGCCATGACGAGCCGATCCAGGAGACCCAGTACTTC. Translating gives CASSHDEPIQETQYF.

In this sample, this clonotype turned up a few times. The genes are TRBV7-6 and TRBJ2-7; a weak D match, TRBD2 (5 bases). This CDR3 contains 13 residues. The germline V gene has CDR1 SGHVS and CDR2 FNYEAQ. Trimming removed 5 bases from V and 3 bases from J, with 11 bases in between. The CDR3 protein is CASSPDWSYEQYF. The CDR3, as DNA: TGTGCCAGCAGCCCGGACTGGAGCTACGAGCAGTACTTC.

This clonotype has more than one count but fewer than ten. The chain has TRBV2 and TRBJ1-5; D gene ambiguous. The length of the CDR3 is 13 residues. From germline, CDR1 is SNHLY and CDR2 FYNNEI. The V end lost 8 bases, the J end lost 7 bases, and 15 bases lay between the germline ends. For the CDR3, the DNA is TGTGCCAGCCAGCCTCGGACGCAGCAGCCCCAGCATTTT. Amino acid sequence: CASQPRTQQPQHF.

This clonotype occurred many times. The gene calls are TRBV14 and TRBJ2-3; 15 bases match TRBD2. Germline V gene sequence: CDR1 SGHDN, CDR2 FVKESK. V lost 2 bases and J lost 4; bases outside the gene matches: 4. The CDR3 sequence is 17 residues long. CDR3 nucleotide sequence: TGTGCCAGCAGCCAACGGACTAGCGGGAGGGCATCAGATACGCAGTATTTT. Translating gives CASSQRTSGRASDTQYF.

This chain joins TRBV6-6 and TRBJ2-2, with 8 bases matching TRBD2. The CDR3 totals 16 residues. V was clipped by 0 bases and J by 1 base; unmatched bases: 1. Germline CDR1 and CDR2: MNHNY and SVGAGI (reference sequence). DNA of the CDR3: TGTGCCAGCAGTTACTCGGCGGGAGGGAACACCGGGGAGCTGTTTTTT. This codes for CASSYSAGGNTGELFF.

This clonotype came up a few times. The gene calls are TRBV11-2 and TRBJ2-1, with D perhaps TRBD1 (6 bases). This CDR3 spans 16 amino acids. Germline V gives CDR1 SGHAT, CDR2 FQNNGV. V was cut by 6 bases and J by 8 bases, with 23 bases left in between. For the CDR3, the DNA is TGTGCCAGCAGTCAAATTGCGGGCCTGGGGGCCCATGAGCAGTTCTTC. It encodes CASSQIAGLGAHEQFF.

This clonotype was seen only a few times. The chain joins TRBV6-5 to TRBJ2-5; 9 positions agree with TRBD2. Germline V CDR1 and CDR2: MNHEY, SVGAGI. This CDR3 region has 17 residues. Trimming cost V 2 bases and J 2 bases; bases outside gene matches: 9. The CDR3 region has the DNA TGTGCCAGCAGTTACGGGCTAGCGGGAAGTATGCAAGAGACCCAGTACTTC. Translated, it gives CASSYGLAGSMQETQYF.

CDR3 in amino acids: CASSLGGRTNVAQYF. CDR3 coding DNA: TGTGCCAGCAGTTTAGGCGGGAGAACCAACGTGGCCCAGTACTTC. The rearrangement joins TRBV28 to TRBJ2-5, with TRBD2 matching 7 bases. V dropped 2 bases and J dropped 9; count of bases not matched to a gene: 12. This CDR3 spans 15 amino acids. Germline lookup yields CDR1 MDHEN and CDR2 SYDVKM.

This chain's CDR3 is CATSIDGLVPETQYF. The CDR3, as DNA: TGTGCCACCAGCATCGATGGACTAGTCCCAGAGACCCAGTACTTC. The chain combines TRBV15 with TRBJ2-5, with 7 bases aligning to TRBD2. The CDR3 is 15 residues long. Germline V gene sequence: CDR1 LNHNV, CDR2 YYDKDF (reference sequence). The V and J ends lost 4 bases and 4 bases, in that order; junction bases with no gene match: 9. Full variable domain (outside the CDR3, taken from reference TRBV15 and TRBJ2-5): DAMVIQNPRYQVTQFGKPVTLSCSQTLNHNVMYWYQQKSSQAPKLLFHYYDKDFNNEADTPDNFQSRRPNTSFCFLDIRSPGLGDTAMYLCATSIDGLVPETQYFGPGTRLLVL.

The CDR3 here is CSASGSGVYNEQFF. For the CDR3, the DNA is TGCAGTGCTAGCGGGAGTGGAGTCTACAATGAGCAGTTCTTC. This chain links TRBV20-1 with TRBJ2-1; D may be TRBD2 (6 bases). Germline loops: CDR1 DFQATT, CDR2 SNEGSKA (reference sequence). The CDR3 consists of 14 residues. V lost 3 bases and J 3 bases, leaving 12 bases between the germline ends.

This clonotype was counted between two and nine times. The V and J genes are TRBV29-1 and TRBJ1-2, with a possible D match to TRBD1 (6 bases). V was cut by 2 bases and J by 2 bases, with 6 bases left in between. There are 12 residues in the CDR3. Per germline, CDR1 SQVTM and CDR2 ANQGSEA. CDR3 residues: CSVETGNYGYTF. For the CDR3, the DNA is TGCAGCGTTGAAACAGGGAACTATGGCTACACCTTC.

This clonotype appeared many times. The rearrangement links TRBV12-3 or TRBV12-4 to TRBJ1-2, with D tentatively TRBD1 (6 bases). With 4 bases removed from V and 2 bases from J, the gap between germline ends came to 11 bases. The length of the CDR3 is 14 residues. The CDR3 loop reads CASSSDRRNYGYTF. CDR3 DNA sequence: TGTGCCAGCAGTTCAGACAGGCGGAACTATGGCTACACCTTC.

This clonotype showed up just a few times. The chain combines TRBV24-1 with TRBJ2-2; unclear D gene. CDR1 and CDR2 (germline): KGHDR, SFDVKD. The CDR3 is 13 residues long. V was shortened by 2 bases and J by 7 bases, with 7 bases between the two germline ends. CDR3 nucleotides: TGTGCCACCAGTGATTGGAAGGGCGGGGAGCTGTTTTTT. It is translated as CATSDWKGGELFF.

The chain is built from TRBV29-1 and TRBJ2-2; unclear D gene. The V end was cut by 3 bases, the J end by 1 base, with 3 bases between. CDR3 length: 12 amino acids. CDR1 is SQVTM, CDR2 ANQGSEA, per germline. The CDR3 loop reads CSVELNTGELFF. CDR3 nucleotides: TGCAGCGTTGAGCTGAACACCGGGGAGCTGTTTTTT.